The 10 T cell receptor beta chains in this list originate from one sample, sequenced in a study of OX40 agonist ivuxolimab in advanced cancers. The library relied on the immunoSEQ multiplex PCR assay. This is the immuneACCESS table as TCRdb keeps it, with only in-frame sequences that have V and J called. A part of the clones is gone; compared with another copy, unresolved V genes explain less than half, and the rest is unexplained. This sample lists 39,000 or so clones; less than 90% were detected once. The ten top clones hold 9% to 13% of the sample. The material sequenced was CD4+ or CD8+ T cells sorted from blood, taken in a trial of the OX40 agonist ivuxolimab. The source of these receptors is an adult with an advanced solid tumor such as melanoma, head and neck, liver or kidney cancer.

V usage is TRBV2 and J usage is TRBJ2-7; D unclear. The germline V gene encodes CDR1 SNHLY and CDR2 FYNNEI. CDR3 length: 14 residues. The V gene lost 7 bases and the J gene lost 1 base, with 14 bases spanning the gap. CDR3 bases: TGTGCCAGCATACCCCCGCCAGGTTCCTACGAGCAGTACTTC. Amino acids: CASIPPPGSYEQYF. The whole variable domain, remainder taken from reference TRBV2 and TRBJ2-7, is EPEVTQTPSHQVTQMGQEVILRCVPISNHLYFYWYRQILGQKVEFLVSFYNNEISEKSEIFDDQFSVERPDGSNFTLKIRSTKLEDSAMYFCASIPPPGSYEQYFGPGTRLTVT.

V gene TRBV29-1 combines with J gene TRBJ2-1; weak D call: TRBD2 (5 bases). CDR3 length: 13 amino acids. V lost 7 bases and J 5 bases, leaving 15 bases between the germline ends. CDR1 and CDR2 (germline): SQVTM, ANQGSEA. This chain's CDR3 is CSGLRMEDNEQFF. As DNA, the CDR3 is TGCAGCGGGCTTAGGATGGAGGACAATGAGCAGTTCTTC.

The chain has TRBV7-2 and TRBJ2-7; 7 bases line up with TRBD1. Per the germline V gene, CDR1 is SGHTA and CDR2 is FQGNSA. The CDR3 runs 14 residues. J gave up 2 bases and V 5 bases, and 6 bases lay outside the gene matches. CDR3 loop: CASSTDREAYEQYF. The DNA of the CDR3 is TGTGCCAGCAGCACCGACAGGGAAGCCTACGAGCAGTACTTC. Drawing the rest from reference TRBV7-2 and TRBJ2-7, the complete variable domain is GAGVSQSPSNKVTEKGKDVELRCDPISGHTALYWYRQSLGQGLEFLIYFQGNSAPDKSGLPSDRFSAERTGGSVSTLTIQRTQQEDSAVYLCASSTDREAYEQYFGPGTRLTVT.

This chain uses TRBV7-9 with TRBJ2-7; D is unresolved. Germline V gene data show CDR1 as SEHNR and CDR2 as FQNEAQ (reference sequence). Trimming took 2 bases from V and 0 from J, leaving 2 bases between them. The CDR3 is 12 amino acids. CDR3 sequence: CASSLISYEQYF. CDR3 sequence (DNA): TGTGCCAGCAGCTTAATCTCCTACGAGCAGTACTTC.

V is TRBV27 and J is TRBJ2-7; tentatively, D is TRBD2 (7 bases). This CDR3 is 16 amino acids long. The germline V and J ends were trimmed by 0 bases and 4 bases, with 16 bases remaining between them. Germline V gives CDR1 MNHEY, CDR2 SMNVEV (reference sequence). CDR3 sequence reads: CASSLSGGGVGYEQYF. CDR3 DNA sequence: TGTGCCAGCAGTTTATCAGGGGGGGGAGTTGGATACGAGCAGTACTTC.

The chain joins TRBV5-1 to TRBJ2-1; tentatively, D is TRBD2 (5 bases). Trimming took off 2 bases at V and 3 bases at J, with 18 bases between the two ends. Germline loops: CDR1 SGHRS, CDR2 YFSETQ. This CDR3 comprises 17 residues. DNA of the CDR3: TGCGCCAGCAGCTTAAGGGAACTCTTAGCGCACTACAATGAGCAGTTCTTC. Its protein product is CASSLRELLAHYNEQFF.

V and J are TRBV29-1 and TRBJ2-7, with D perhaps matching TRBD2 (6 bases). CDR1 is SQVTM, CDR2 ANQGSEA, per germline. The V end was cut by 5 bases, the J end by 9 bases, with 23 bases between. The CDR3 has 14 amino acids. The CDR3: CSVQSRAGRIGQYF. Written as DNA, the CDR3 is TGCAGCGTTCAGTCTAGGGCAGGGAGGATTGGGCAGTACTTC.

This clone was seen once. The chain couples TRBV9 to TRBJ1-2, with 10 bases that match TRBD1. Germline CDR1 reads SGDLS; CDR2 reads YYNGEE. This CDR3 is built from 14 residues. The junction had 2 bases not matched to a gene; V was cut back by 2 bases and J by 4 bases. The CDR3 coding sequence is TGTGCCAGCAGCGTCGGACAGGGGGGCTATGGCTACACCTTC. Amino acid sequence: CASSVGQGGYGYTF.

This clone occurred a few times. The CDR3 DNA follows: TGTGCCAGCAGCGTAAAACGGGAAACTGAAGCTTTCTTT. It is translated as CASSVKRETEAFF. This chain connects TRBV9 to TRBJ1-1; D is ambiguous. The CDR3 totals 13 residues. Germline V gene data show CDR1 as SGDLS and CDR2 as YYNGEE. Trimming removed 1 base from V and 5 bases from J, with 9 bases in between.

The V gene is TRBV6-5, the J gene TRBJ1-5; D is ambiguous. Per germline, CDR1 MNHEY and CDR2 SVGAGI. The CDR3 is made up of 14 amino acids. Trimming removed 7 bases from V and 3 bases from J, with 13 bases in between. Written as DNA, the CDR3 is TGTGCCAGCACTTCGAACTGGTACAATCAGCCCCAGCATTTT. Its protein is CASTSNWYNQPQHF.